The TCR beta chain described here comes from a study of blood T cell repertoires in COVID-19. For the study at large: Spain, Italy and the United States supplied samples that represented acute and convalescent COVID-19. PBMCs, B-cell-depleted T cells, or T cells were the source of the cDNA or gDNA that made up the material.

Under the authors' procedure: From reference gene primer amplification, estimates of nucleated cell counts were derived. Sequencing was performed with immunoSEQ multiplex PCR; in TCRdb, only in-frame clones are kept and a portion is missing. The V and J calls and the clone size are those of that table, but D and trimming were determined from the DNA. This sample has some 670,000 clones, with more than 80% found just once. The clonotype comes from a woman aged 18 to 35 with acute or convalescent COVID-19. The sequenced sample consisted of peripheral blood.

The CDR3 DNA follows: TGTGCCAGCAGCACTGGGACTTCCACTGAAGCTTTCTTT. This codes for CASSTGTSTEAFF. The rearrangement joins TRBV7-2 to TRBJ1-1; weak D call: TRBD1 (5 bases). V lost 5 bases to trimming and J lost 4 bases, with 11 bases between them. CDR3 length equals 13 residues. From germline, CDR1 is SGHTA and CDR2 FQGNSA. The variable domain in full, with the rest retrieved from reference TRBV7-2 and TRBJ1-1, is GAGVSQSPSNKVTEKGKDVELRCDPISGHTALYWYRQSLGQGLEFLIYFQGNSAPDKSGLPSDRFSAERTGGSVSTLTIQRTQQEDSAVYLCASSTGTSTEAFFGQGTRLTVV.